Below are 10 T cell receptor beta chains sequenced from a single sample in a study of T cell repertoires in cytomegalovirus infection. TCRdb independently ran MiXCR on the reads; one entry per CDR3 protein. The sample has about half a million distinct CDR3 sequences, under 55% seen once. The antigens for these receptors are not known. Here the sequenced sample was cultured PBMCs, taken from culture after CMV antigen stimulation. The source of these receptors is a human donor in good health (CMV status not recorded). Some clones in this sample may be carry-over from other donors' samples.

The V gene is TRBV20-1, the J gene TRBJ2-7; TRBD2 aligns across 8 bases. J lost 7 bases, V lost 0 bases, and 11 bases had no gene match. The CDR3 extends over 15 amino acids. Germline V gene sequence: CDR1 DFQATT, CDR2 SNEGSKA (reference sequence). CDR3 bases: TGCAGTGCTAGAGATGAGTGGAGCGGGAGTTGGGAGCAGTACTTC. Amino acid sequence: CSARDEWSGSWEQYF.

In this sample, this clonotype turned up a few times. The J gene is TRBJ1-1, the V gene TRBV11-3, with a weak D call TRBD1 (5 bases). Germline-derived CDR1 and CDR2 are SGHNT and YENEEA. This CDR3 has 15 amino acids. V lost 4 bases and J lost 4, with 16 bases in between. This chain's CDR3 is CASSSEGDGGTEAFF. DNA for the CDR3: TGTGCCAGCAGCTCCGAAGGGGATGGGGGCACTGAAGCTTTCTTT.

The chain is built from TRBV12-3 or TRBV12-4 and TRBJ1-2; 7 bases are shared with TRBD1. V was clipped by 6 bases and J by 6 bases; unmatched bases: 19. The CDR3 has 17 residues. The CDR3 DNA is TGTGCCAGCAGCCGTAATACAGGGGTCGTCCTAAGCGATGGCTACACCTTC. It is translated as CASSRNTGVVLSDGYTF.

The CDR3 nucleotides read TGTGCCAGCAGCCGGGTGGGGGGGGTAGATACGCAGTATTTT. Encoded protein: CASSRVGGVDTQYF. The V and J genes are TRBV7-2 and TRBJ2-3; TRBD2 matches at 7 bases. There are 14 residues in the CDR3. Germline CDR1 SGHTA, CDR2 FQGNSA. V gave up 5 bases and J gave up 5 bases; unmatched junction bases: 7.

The chain has TRBV6-1 and TRBJ1-5; 8 bases are a match to TRBD1. Germline V CDR1 and CDR2: MNHNS, SASEGT. J lost 1 base, V lost 8 bases, and 1 base had no gene match. The CDR3 sequence is 13 residues long. In DNA, the CDR3 is TGTGCCAGCGCAGGGGGCAGCAATCAGCCCCAGCATTTT. It is translated as CASAGGSNQPQHF.

This chain joins TRBV5-1 and TRBJ1-6; TRBD1 aligns across 7 bases. The germline V gene encodes CDR1 SGHRS and CDR2 YFSETQ. V was pared by 3 bases and J by 4 bases, with 7 bases of the junction left unmatched. The CDR3 has 16 amino acids. This CDR3 is CASSSGQARYNSPLHF. CDR3 DNA sequence: TGCGCCAGCAGCTCAGGACAGGCGAGATATAATTCACCCCTCCACTTT. Drawing the rest from reference TRBV5-1 and TRBJ1-6, the complete variable domain is KAGVTQTPRYLIKTRGQQVTLSCSPISGHRSVSWYQQTPGQGLQFLFEYFSETQRNKGNFPGRFSGRQFSNSRSEMNVSTLELGDSALYLCASSSGQARYNSPLHFGNGTRLTVT.

This sequence joins TRBV7-2 and TRBJ1-2; possibly TRBD1 for D (6 bases). V lost 5 bases and J lost 1, with 11 bases in between. CDR1 SGHTA and CDR2 FQGNSA come from the germline V gene. The CDR3 length is 14 residues. CDR3 protein: CASSTRTVNYGYTF. The DNA for the CDR3 is TGTGCCAGCAGCACCCGGACAGTTAACTATGGCTACACCTTC.

This clonotype was counted ten times or more. V is TRBV7-2 and J is TRBJ2-5; the match to TRBD2 covers 14 bases. Germline loops: CDR1 SGHTA, CDR2 FQGNSA. This CDR3 spans 18 amino acids. Losses at the gene ends were 5 bases for V and 0 bases for J; bases not matched to a gene: 8. CDR3: CASSEQGLAGEYQETQYF. CDR3 coding DNA: TGTGCCAGCAGCGAACAGGGACTAGCGGGGGAGTACCAAGAGACCCAGTACTTC.

This clonotype was picked up a small number of times. V usage is TRBV12-3 or TRBV12-4 and J usage is TRBJ2-1, with D tentatively TRBD1 or TRBD2 (5 bases each). The ends were cut back, 6 bases at V and 7 bases at J, with 10 bases in the middle. The CDR3 is 12 residues long. CDR3 sequence: CASRAGSNEQFF. The CDR3 nucleotides are TGTGCCAGCAGAGCAGGGAGTAATGAGCAGTTCTTC.

The chain is built from TRBV5-6 and TRBJ2-6, with no clear D. Trimming took off 4 bases at V and 2 bases at J, with 10 bases between the two ends. The CDR3 has 15 residues. CDR1 and CDR2 (germline): SGHDT, YYEEEE. CDR3 bases: TGTGCCAGCAGCCCTCAGAGCACTGGGGCCAACGTCCTGACTTTC. Translation gives CASSPQSTGANVLTF.